This TCR beta chain stems from a study of T-cell reconstitution after alpha-beta-depleted transplantation in children listed by TCRdb under 2016. General notes on the study: T-cell immune reconstitution after TCRalphabeta/CD19-depleted allogeneic hematopoietic cell transplantation in children was quantitatively tracked in the study by means of TCR repertoire profiling.

From cysteine to phenylalanine, the CDR3 is 15 amino acids long. Of all the DNA, just the CDR3 is kept, 45 bases in frame from base 1. At the junction V is shortened by 0 bases and J by 7 bases, with 17 bases in between. Sequences SQVTM (CDR1) and ANQGSEA (CDR2) are obtained from the germline V gene. Worth noting for this clonotype: Its cognate antigen has yet to be identified. No quality values exist for individual bases; no much larger clone is one base distant.

Receptors were amplified or captured by PCR. The sequencer listed for this sample is Illumina HiSeq 2500. TCR library preparation used molecular barcoding, with unique molecular identifiers applied to normalize quantification of the TCRbeta repertoire. The public reads were quality trimmed at Q25 with fastp and then assembled into clones with MiXCR by TCRdb, keeping productive beta chains. Each record represents a unique CDR3 protein, reported with the most common genes and DNA among its rows. The sample table holds a few hundred thousand distinct CDR3 sequences, of which approximately 10% were seen once. 5% to 6.5% of the sample is in the top ten clones.

Recombination joined TRBV29-1 with TRBJ2-3, with no confident D gene call. Sequenced here: PBMCs from the stem cell graft donor, sampled from the stem cell graft. The source is a human donor who donated a stem cell graft to a child with acute myeloid leukemia. The CDR3 has the sequence CSVEDYRSLANTQYF. The nucleotides are TGCAGCGTTGAAGATTACCGGTCCCTCGCGAATACGCAGTATTTT.